This TCR beta chain comes out of a study of blood T cell repertoires in COVID-19. Libraries were prepared by immunoSEQ multiplex PCR; TCRdb keeps only in-frame clonotypes and omits some of them. This sample has under 200,000 clones, with about four fifths found just once. V was pared by 0 bases and J by 4 bases, with 13 bases between. The length of the CDR3 is 16 residues. Germline V gene data show CDR1 as KGHSH and CDR2 as LQKENI. Individuals drawn from under 30 US areas were about 18 to 95 years old. Cohort placement rested on clinical history that participants reported themselves. The origin of this receptor is a man aged 45-65 years who had recovered from COVID-19. The chain joins TRBV18 to TRBJ2-1, with D tentatively TRBD2 (6 bases). Sequenced: PBMCs or T cells enriched from blood (not recorded which). CDR3 in amino acids: CASSPPEGISYNEQFF. Here the CDR3 DNA reads TGTGCCAGCTCACCACCGGAGGGGATAAGTTACAATGAGCAGTTCTTC. The full variable domain, its missing parts supplied by reference TRBV18 and TRBJ2-1, is NAGVMQNPRHLVRRRGQEARLRCSPMKGHSHVYWYRQLPEEGLKFMVYLQKENIIDESGMPKERFSAEFPKEGPSILRIQQVVRGDSAAYFCASSPPEGISYNEQFFGPGTRLTVL.